The clone carrying this T cell receptor beta chain has a single count. The antigen is unknown. These data come from a study of T cell responses to AZD1222 COVID-19 vaccine. Study-wide points: The repertoires were collected only after the peak T cell response.

The CDR3 extends over 15 amino acids. Germline values: CDR1 SGHNT, CDR2 YENEEA. V shed 4 bases and J 9 bases; nucleotides not matched to a gene: 7. Sequencing used immunoSEQ multiplex PCR; TCRdb keeps in-frame clones, though not all of them. The table includes 130,000 or so clones, over 75% detected once. This chain uses TRBV11-3 with TRBJ2-1, with TRBD1 matching over 12 bases. Sequences were derived from peripheral blood, sampled 28 days after the second dose of the MenACWY control vaccine. The clonotype comes from an adult who received the MenACWY meningococcal vaccine as a control. As DNA, the CDR3 is TGTGCCAGCAGCTCTCGGGACAGGGGGCTTGCTGAGCAGTTCTTC. Its protein is CASSSRDRGLAEQFF.